This TCR beta chain originates from a study of blood T cell repertoires in COVID-19. Germline V gene sequence: CDR1 KGHSH, CDR2 LQKENI. CDR3 size: 15 residues. V was cut by 1 base and J by 6 bases, with 10 bases left in between. Data came from immunoSEQ multiplex PCR; TCRdb stores just in-frame clones and leaves some out. This table holds 150,000 to 200,000 clones, around 90% found once. The rearrangement joins TRBV18 to TRBJ1-6; D is undetermined. This receptor was taken from a man aged 60 to 69 with acute or convalescent COVID-19. The sample consisted of peripheral blood. The CDR3 protein is CASSPRRPPNSPLHF. The CDR3 DNA is TGTGCCAGCTCACCACGCAGGCCCCCTAATTCACCCCTCCACTTT.